This T cell receptor (beta chain) originates from a study of blood T cell repertoires in COVID-19. Study background: Samples taken during acute and convalescent COVID-19 were collected in the United States, Italy and Spain. Sources were T cells, B-cell-depleted T cells, or PBMCs; the material itself was cDNA or gDNA.

Under the authors' procedure: Reference gene primer amplification yielded estimated nucleated cell counts. TCRdb's table, derived via immunoSEQ multiplex PCR, lists solely in-frame clones and lacks some. V and J calls plus clone size are reproduced from that table; the DNA served to infer D and trimming. The sample consists of about 110,000 clones, about 83% of them appearing once. In germline, CDR1 is MDHEN, CDR2 SYDVKM. V was trimmed by 5 bases and J by 6 bases, leaving 13 bases between them. This CDR3 is built from 13 residues. The chain employs TRBV28 and TRBJ2-5; D remains ambiguous. The receptor was isolated from a woman aged 70-85 years with acute or convalescent COVID-19. The sequencing input was peripheral blood. CDR3 sequence: CASSLSDVKTQYF. For the CDR3, the DNA is TGTGCCAGCAGTCTAAGCGACGTAAAGACCCAGTACTTC.